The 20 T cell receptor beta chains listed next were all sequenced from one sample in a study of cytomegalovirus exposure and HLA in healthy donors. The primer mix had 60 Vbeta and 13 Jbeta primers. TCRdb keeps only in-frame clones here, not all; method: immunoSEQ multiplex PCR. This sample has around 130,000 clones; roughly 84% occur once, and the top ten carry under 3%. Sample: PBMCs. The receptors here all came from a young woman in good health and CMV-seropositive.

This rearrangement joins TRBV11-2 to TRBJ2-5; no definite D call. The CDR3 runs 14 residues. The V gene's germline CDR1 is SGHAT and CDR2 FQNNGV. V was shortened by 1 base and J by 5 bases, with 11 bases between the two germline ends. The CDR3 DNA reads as TGTGCCAGCAGCTTAGGTCTCACTTGGGAGACCCAGTACTTC. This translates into CASSLGLTWETQYF.

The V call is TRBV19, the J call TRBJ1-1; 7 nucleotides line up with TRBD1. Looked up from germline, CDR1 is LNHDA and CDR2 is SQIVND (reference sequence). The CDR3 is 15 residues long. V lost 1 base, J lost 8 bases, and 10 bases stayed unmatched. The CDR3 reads CASSIGTGLFIEAFF. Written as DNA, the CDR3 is TGTGCCAGTAGTATAGGGACAGGCCTCTTCATAGAAGCTTTCTTT.

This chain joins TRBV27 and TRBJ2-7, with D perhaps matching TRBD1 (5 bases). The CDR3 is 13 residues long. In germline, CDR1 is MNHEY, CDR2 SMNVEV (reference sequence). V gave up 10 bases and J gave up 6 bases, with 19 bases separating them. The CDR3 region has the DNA TGTGCCACAGGAAGGGGCAGCATTGGCGAGCAGTACTTC. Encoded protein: CATGRGSIGEQYF.

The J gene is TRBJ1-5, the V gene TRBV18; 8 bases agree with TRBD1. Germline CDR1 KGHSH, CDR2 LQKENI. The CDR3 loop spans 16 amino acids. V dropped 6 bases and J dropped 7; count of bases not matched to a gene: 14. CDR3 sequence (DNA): TGTGCCAGCTCGCCGGACTCGACAGGGGAGGGACAGCCCCAGCATTTT. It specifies CASSPDSTGEGQPQHF.

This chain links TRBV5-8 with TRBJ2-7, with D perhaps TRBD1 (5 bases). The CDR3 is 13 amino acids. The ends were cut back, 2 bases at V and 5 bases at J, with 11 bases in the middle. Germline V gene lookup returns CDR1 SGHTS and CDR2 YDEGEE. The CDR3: CASSFKGLNEQYF. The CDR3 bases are TGTGCCAGCAGCTTCAAGGGGCTGAACGAGCAGTACTTC.

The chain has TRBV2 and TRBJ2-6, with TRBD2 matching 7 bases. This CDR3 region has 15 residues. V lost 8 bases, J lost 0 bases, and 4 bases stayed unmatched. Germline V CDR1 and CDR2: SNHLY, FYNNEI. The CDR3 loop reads CASGGGSSGANVLTF. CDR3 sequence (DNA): TGTGCCAGCGGGGGGGGTTCCTCTGGGGCCAACGTCCTGACTTTC.

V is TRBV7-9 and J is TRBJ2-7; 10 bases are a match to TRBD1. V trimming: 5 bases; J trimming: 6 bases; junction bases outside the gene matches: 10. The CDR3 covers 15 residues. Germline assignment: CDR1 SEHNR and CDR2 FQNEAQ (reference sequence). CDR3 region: CASSSPGTGESEQYF. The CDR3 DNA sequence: TGTGCCAGCAGCAGCCCCGGGACAGGGGAGAGCGAGCAGTACTTC.

CDR3 in DNA: TGTGCCAGCAGCCCGCCGAGCTGGGCGGGGGGGCCCGGAGATACGCAGTATTTT. Encoded protein: CASSPPSWAGGPGDTQYF. The rearrangement joins TRBV7-9 to TRBJ2-3; 9 nucleotides agree with TRBD2. Looked up from germline, CDR1 is SEHNR and CDR2 is FQNEAQ (reference sequence). Trimming took 5 bases from V and 5 from J; bases not matched to a gene: 17. This CDR3 region has 18 residues.

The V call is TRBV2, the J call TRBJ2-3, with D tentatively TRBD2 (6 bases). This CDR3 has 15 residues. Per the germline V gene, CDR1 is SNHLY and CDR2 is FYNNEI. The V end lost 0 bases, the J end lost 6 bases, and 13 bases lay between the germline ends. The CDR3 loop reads CASSEARAGRDTQYF. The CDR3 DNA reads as TGTGCCAGCAGTGAAGCGCGGGCGGGGCGGGATACGCAGTATTTT.

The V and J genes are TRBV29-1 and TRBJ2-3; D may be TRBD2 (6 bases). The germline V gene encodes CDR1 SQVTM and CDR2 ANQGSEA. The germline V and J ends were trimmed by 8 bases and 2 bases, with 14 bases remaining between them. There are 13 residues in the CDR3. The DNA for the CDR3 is TGCAGCATGGAGGGTGACATCACAGATACGCAGTATTTT. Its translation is CSMEGDITDTQYF.

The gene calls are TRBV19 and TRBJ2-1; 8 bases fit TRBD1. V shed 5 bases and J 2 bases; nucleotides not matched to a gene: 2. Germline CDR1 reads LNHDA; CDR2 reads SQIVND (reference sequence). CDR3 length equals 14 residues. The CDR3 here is CASSPDRAYNEQFF. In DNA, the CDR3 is TGTGCCAGTAGTCCGGACAGGGCCTACAATGAGCAGTTCTTC.

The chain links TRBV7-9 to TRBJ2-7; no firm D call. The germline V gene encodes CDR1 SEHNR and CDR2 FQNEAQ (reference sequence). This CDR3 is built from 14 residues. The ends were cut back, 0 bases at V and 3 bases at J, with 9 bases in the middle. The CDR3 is CASSLAGSGYEQYF. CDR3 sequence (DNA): TGTGCCAGCAGCTTAGCCGGTTCGGGCTACGAGCAGTACTTC.

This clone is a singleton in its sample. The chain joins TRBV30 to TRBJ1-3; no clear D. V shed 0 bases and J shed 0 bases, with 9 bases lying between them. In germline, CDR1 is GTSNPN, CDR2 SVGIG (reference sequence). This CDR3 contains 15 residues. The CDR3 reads CAWSVGGSSGNTIYF. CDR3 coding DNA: TGTGCCTGGAGTGTAGGAGGGAGCTCTGGAAACACCATATATTTT.

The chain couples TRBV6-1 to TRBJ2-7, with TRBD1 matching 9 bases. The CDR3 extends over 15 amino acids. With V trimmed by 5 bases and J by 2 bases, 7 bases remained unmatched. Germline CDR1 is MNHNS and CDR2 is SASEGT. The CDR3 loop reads CASSTSTGGPYEQYF. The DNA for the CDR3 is TGTGCCAGCAGTACCTCGACAGGGGGACCCTACGAGCAGTACTTC.

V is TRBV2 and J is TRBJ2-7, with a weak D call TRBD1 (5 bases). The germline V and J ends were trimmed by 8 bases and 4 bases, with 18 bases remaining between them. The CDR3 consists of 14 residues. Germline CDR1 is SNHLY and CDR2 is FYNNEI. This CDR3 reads CASDSEETVYEQYF. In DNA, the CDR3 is TGTGCCAGCGATTCGGAAGAGACAGTTTACGAGCAGTACTTC.

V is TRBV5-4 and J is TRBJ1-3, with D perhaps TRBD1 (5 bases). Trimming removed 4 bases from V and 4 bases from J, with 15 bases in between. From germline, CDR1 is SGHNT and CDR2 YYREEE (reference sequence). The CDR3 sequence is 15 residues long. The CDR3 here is CASSKVEEGGNTIYF. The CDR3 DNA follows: TGTGCCAGCAGCAAAGTTGAGGAGGGGGGAAACACCATATATTTT.

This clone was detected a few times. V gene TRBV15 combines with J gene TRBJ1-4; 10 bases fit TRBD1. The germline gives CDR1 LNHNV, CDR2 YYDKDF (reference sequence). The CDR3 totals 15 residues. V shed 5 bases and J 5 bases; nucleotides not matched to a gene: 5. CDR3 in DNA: TGTGCCACCAGCTGGGACAGGGGTTGGAATGAAAAACTGTTTTTT. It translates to CATSWDRGWNEKLFF.

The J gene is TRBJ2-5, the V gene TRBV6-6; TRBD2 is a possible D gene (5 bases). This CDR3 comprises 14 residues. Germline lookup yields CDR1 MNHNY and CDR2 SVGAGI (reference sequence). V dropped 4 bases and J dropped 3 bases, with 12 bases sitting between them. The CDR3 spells CASSSGVPKETQYF. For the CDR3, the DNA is TGTGCCAGCAGTTCCGGGGTACCAAAAGAGACCCAGTACTTC.

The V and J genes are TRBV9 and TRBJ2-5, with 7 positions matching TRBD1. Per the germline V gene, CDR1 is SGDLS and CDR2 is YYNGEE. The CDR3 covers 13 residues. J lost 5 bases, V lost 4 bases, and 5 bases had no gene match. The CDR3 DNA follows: TGTGCCAGCAGCCCTGGACAGGTCGAGACCCAGTACTTC. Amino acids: CASSPGQVETQYF.

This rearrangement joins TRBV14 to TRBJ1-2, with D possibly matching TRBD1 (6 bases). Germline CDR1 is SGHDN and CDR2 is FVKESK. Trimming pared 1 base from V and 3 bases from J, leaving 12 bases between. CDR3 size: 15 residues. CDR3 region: CASSQGGGADYGYTF. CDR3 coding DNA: TGTGCCAGCAGCCAAGGCGGGGGCGCCGACTATGGCTACACCTTC.